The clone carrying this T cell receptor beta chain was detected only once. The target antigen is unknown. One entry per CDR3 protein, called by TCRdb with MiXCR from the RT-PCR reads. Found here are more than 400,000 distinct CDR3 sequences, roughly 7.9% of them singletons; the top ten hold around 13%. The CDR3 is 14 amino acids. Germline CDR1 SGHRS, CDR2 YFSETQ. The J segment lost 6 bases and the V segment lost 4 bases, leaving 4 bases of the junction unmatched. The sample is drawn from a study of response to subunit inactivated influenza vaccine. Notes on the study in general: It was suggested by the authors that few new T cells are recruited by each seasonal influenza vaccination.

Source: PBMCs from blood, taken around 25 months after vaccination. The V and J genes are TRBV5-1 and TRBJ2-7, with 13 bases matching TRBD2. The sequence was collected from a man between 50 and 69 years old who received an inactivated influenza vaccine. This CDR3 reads CASSHGLAGAEQYF. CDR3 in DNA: TGCGCCAGCAGCCACGGACTAGCGGGAGCCGAGCAGTACTTC.